A selection of T cell receptor beta chains follows, all from one sample in a study of blood T cell repertoires in COVID-19. Clones were read by immunoSEQ multiplex PCR, and TCRdb kept only the in-frame ones, dropping some. The data contain about 180,000 clones, 80% to 90% of them singletons. Material: peripheral blood. These receptors came from a human donor with active or convalescent COVID-19. The donor label of this sample is uncertain. Each CDR3 is given with its conserved first and last residue. The D gene is left open where the match is weak. Clone size is not always given. Where it is, it says once, few, many or a class for expanded clones.

TGTGCCAGCAGCGTAGGAGGATTACGGGCGGGTGGCTACACCTTC	CASSVGGLRAGGYTF	15	TRBV9	TRBJ1-2	NA	NA
TGTGCCAGCAGCTTAGATCAGTTGTGGGAGACCCAGTACTTC	CASSLDQLWETQYF	14	TRBV11-2	TRBJ2-5	NA	once
TGTGCCAGTAGCCCCACTAGCGGGGGATCAACAGATACGCAGTATTTT	CASSPTSGGSTDTQYF	16	TRBV19	TRBJ2-3	TRBD2	NA
TGTGCCAGCAGCCCCGGGGGGGTGGGTCAAGAGACCCAGTACTTC	CASSPGGVGQETQYF	15	TRBV7-3	TRBJ2-5	TRBD2	NA
TGTGCCAGCTCCCCAGGACAGGGGGCGTATGGCTACACCTTC	CASSPGQGAYGYTF	14	TRBV18	TRBJ1-2	TRBD1	NA
TGTGCCAGCAGCTCACGGTCAGGGGTGGGGAACACTGAAGCTTTCTTT	CASSSRSGVGNTEAFF	16	TRBV5-6	TRBJ1-1	NA	NA
TGTGCCAGCAGTTTCCTTACCGCGGGGGTGGGAGCTAACTATGGCTACACCTTC	CASSFLTAGVGANYGYTF	18	TRBV28	TRBJ1-2	NA	NA
TGTGCCAGCAGTACCCCCGGGGATAGGTATGGCTACACCTTC	CASSTPGDRYGYTF	14	TRBV6-5	TRBJ1-2	NA	once
TGCAGCGTTGAAGCTGCAACTAATGAAAAACTGTTTTTT	CSVEAATNEKLFF	13	TRBV29-1	TRBJ1-4	NA	NA
TGTGCCAGCAGCACCAGCGGGGGTTACGAGCAGTACTTC	CASSTSGGYEQYF	13	TRBV7-2	TRBJ2-7	TRBD2	NA
TGTGCCAGCAGCTTTGAGCGGCCCGGTGGCACCGGGGAGCTGTTTTTT	CASSFERPGGTGELFF	16	TRBV5-4	TRBJ2-2	NA	NA
TGTGCCAGCAGTGTTCCCAGGGGGAACTTTGGAAACACCATATATTTT	CASSVPRGNFGNTIYF	16	TRBV28	TRBJ1-3	TRBD1	NA
TGTGCCAGTAGTATTCCCGAATTGGACGGGAGGGGCGATAATGAAAAACTGTTTTTT	CASSIPELDGRGDNEKLFF	19	TRBV19	TRBJ1-4	NA	NA
TGTGCCAGCAGTTACTCGGGGACAGCCAGTAACTATGGCTACACCTTC	CASSYSGTASNYGYTF	16	TRBV6-6	TRBJ1-2	TRBD1	NA
TGTGCCAGCAGCGTGGGGACAGACACTGAAGCTTTCTTT	CASSVGTDTEAFF	13	TRBV7-3	TRBJ1-1	TRBD1	NA
TGCGCCAGCAGCGCCCGGACGGACAGGGGCGGTGGAGTTTTCTTT	CASSARTDRGGGVFF	15	TRBV4-3	TRBJ1-1	TRBD1	NA
TGTGCCACCAGTGCCCGGGGGTTCGACACCGGGGAGCTGTTTTTT	CATSARGFDTGELFF	15	TRBV24-1	TRBJ2-2	NA	NA
TGTGCCAGCAGCTTGGTTCAGGCTTTAGGCTACACCTTC	CASSLVQALGYTF	13	TRBV5-6	TRBJ1-2	NA	NA
TGCAGCGTTGTCGGGGGGCAAAGAAACATTCAGTACTTC	CSVVGGQRNIQYF	13	TRBV29-1	TRBJ2-4	NA	NA
TGCGCCAGCAGCTTGAACACAGGGGGCTGGGGGGAGCTGTTTTTT	CASSLNTGGWGELFF	15	TRBV5-1	TRBJ2-2	TRBD1	NA
TGTGCCAGCAGTTCCGGACTAGCGGGGGTAGAGACCCAGTACTTC	CASSSGLAGVETQYF	15	TRBV2	TRBJ2-5	TRBD2	NA
TGTGCCCACAAGTCCGAGGCCCGAGGGAGGTCCTATAATTCACCCCTCCACTTT	CAHKSEARGRSYNSPLHF	18	TRBV28	TRBJ1-6	NA	NA
TGTGCCAGCAGCTTACCGGGACTAGCGGGGGGGCCAGCACTAGAGACCCAGTACTTC	CASSLPGLAGGPALETQYF	19	TRBV7-6	TRBJ2-5	TRBD2	once
TGCGCCAGCAGCTCAGGGACAGCCAATAATTCACCCCTCCACTTT	CASSSGTANNSPLHF	15	TRBV5-1	TRBJ1-6	TRBD1	NA
TGTGCCAGCAGCTCACGGGACACCTCGAAGGGCGAGCAGTACTTC	CASSSRDTSKGEQYF	15	TRBV11-1	TRBJ2-7	NA	NA
TGTGCCAGTAGACGGACTAGCGGGAGTGTTTTCTTC	CASRRTSGSVFF	12	TRBV19	TRBJ2-1	TRBD2	NA
TGTGCCAGCAGTCCGAGTCAGCCCCAGCATTTT	CASSPSQPQHF	11	TRBV28	TRBJ1-5	NA	NA
TGTGCCAGCAGCGTAGAGGGACTGAGCTCTGGAAACACCATATATTTT	CASSVEGLSSGNTIYF	16	TRBV9	TRBJ1-3	NA	NA
TGCGCCAGCAGCTTGTGGTCCGGGGTGGTGGAGCAGTACTTC	CASSLWSGVVEQYF	14	TRBV5-1	TRBJ2-7	NA	once
TGTGCCAGCAGCTTGCTAGATGAGACCCAGTACTTC	CASSLLDETQYF	12	TRBV5-4	TRBJ2-5	NA	NA
TGTGCCAGCTCATCTGCGGACACGCGTGGCTACACCTTC	CASSSADTRGYTF	13	TRBV18	TRBJ1-2	NA	NA
TGTGCCAGCAAACCGGGACAAAGAAATTCACCCCTCCACTTT	CASKPGQRNSPLHF	14	TRBV7-2	TRBJ1-6	NA	NA
TGTGCCAGCAGTTTGATTCCAGGGACCTACAATGAGCAGTTCTTC	CASSLIPGTYNEQFF	15	TRBV27	TRBJ2-1	NA	NA
TGTGCCAGCGCGTGGGACAGGGTCCAGCCCCAGCATTTT	CASAWDRVQPQHF	13	TRBV12-3/TRBV12-4	TRBJ1-5	TRBD1	NA
TGTGCCAGCAGCCAAGGGGACAGGAGAAATGAAAAACTGTTTTTT	CASSQGDRRNEKLFF	15	TRBV4-2	TRBJ1-4	TRBD1	NA
TGTGCCTGGAACAGGGGGCTTTTGATTGATGAAGCTTTCTTT	CAWNRGLLIDEAFF	14	TRBV30	TRBJ1-1	TRBD1	once
TGTGCCAGCAGCCAATCATCCCCATTAGCGGGGACCAATGAGCAGTTCTTC	CASSQSSPLAGTNEQFF	17	TRBV3-1/TRBV3-2	TRBJ2-1	TRBD2	NA
TGCGCCAGCTACTCGGGAGGGTTTTCCTACGAGCAGTACTTC	CASYSGGFSYEQYF	14	TRBV5-1	TRBJ2-7	TRBD2	NA
TGTGCCAGCAGTCCCGCCGGACTATGGACCCAGTACTTC	CASSPAGLWTQYF	13	TRBV6-5	TRBJ2-5	NA	NA
TGTGCCTGGAGTGTGGCTCGAGTCAGGGGTCCTGGAAACACCATATATTTT	CAWSVARVRGPGNTIYF	17	TRBV30	TRBJ1-3	NA	NA
TGTGCCACCAGACGGGCGAACACCGGGGAGCTGTTTTTT	CATRRANTGELFF	13	TRBV2	TRBJ2-2	NA	NA